These 24 T cell receptor beta chains were sequenced from one sample in a study of shared clonotypes between healthy human individuals. The repertoire was sequenced with immunoSEQ multiplex PCR; TCRdb's copy has only in-frame clones and lacks some. The sample yields 2.5 million or so clones, just over 90% seen once. The sequencing input was naive CD4+ T cells sorted from blood. Subset noted: CD45RA+ positively selected. These receptors came from a man younger than 35 in good health.

This chain joins TRBV20-1 and TRBJ2-7, with TRBD2 as a possible D gene (5 bases). V lost 6 bases, J lost 7 bases, and 13 bases lay in between. Per germline, CDR1 DFQATT and CDR2 SNEGSKA (reference sequence). The CDR3 covers 11 residues. The CDR3 sequence is CSAQADGEQYF. The CDR3 coding sequence is TGCAGTGCGCAAGCGGACGGGGAGCAGTACTTC.

CDR3 residues: CASGLGLAGGAGNTEAFF. The DNA for the CDR3 is TGTGCTAGTGGTTTGGGCCTTGCAGGGGGCGCCGGGAACACTGAAGCTTTCTTT. This chain connects TRBV12-5 to TRBJ1-1; 8 bases agree with TRBD1. The CDR3 has 18 amino acids. Germline CDR1 reads LGHNT; CDR2 reads FRNRAP. The V gene end was trimmed by 1 base and the J gene end by 1 base; junction bases not matched to a gene: 11.

V gene TRBV2 combines with J gene TRBJ2-5, with TRBD1 as a possible D gene (6 bases). Trimming took 7 bases from V and 3 from J, leaving 12 bases between them. Germline CDR1 is SNHLY and CDR2 is FYNNEI. The CDR3 sequence is 13 residues long. The CDR3, as DNA: TGTGCCAGCAACTCCGGGACAAAAGAGACCCAGTACTTC. Residues: CASNSGTKETQYF.

This chain links TRBV11-2 with TRBJ2-1; unclear D gene. The CDR3 contains 11 residues. Germline V lookup: CDR1 SGHAT, CDR2 FQNNGV. V was shortened by 2 bases and J by 10 bases, with 6 bases between the two germline ends. The CDR3 sequence is CASSLQLEQFF. CDR3 DNA: TGTGCCAGCAGCTTACAATTAGAGCAGTTCTTC.

The J gene is TRBJ2-1, the V gene TRBV4-1; the match to TRBD1 covers 7 bases. This CDR3 region has 16 residues. Germline trimming cut 4 bases from V and 2 bases from J; bases unmatched to any gene: 8. Germline V gene data show CDR1 as MGHRA and CDR2 as YSYEKL. The CDR3 coding sequence is TGCGCCAGCAGCCGCCCGGGACAGAAGACCTACAATGAGCAGTTCTTC. Protein sequence: CASSRPGQKTYNEQFF.

J is TRBJ2-2 and V is TRBV7-9; D gene unclear. This CDR3 is 16 amino acids long. CDR1 and CDR2 (germline): SEHNR, FQNEAQ (reference sequence). The ends were cut back, 7 bases at V and 1 base at J, with 16 bases in the middle. CDR3 nucleotides: TGTGCCAGCATCCGCATGCGGCTAGAGAACACCGGGGAGCTGTTTTTT. This codes for CASIRMRLENTGELFF.

The rearrangement joins TRBV29-1 to TRBJ2-1; 10 bases are shared with TRBD2. CDR1 and CDR2 (germline): SQVTM, ANQGSEA. V trimming: 8 bases; J trimming: 2 bases; junction bases outside the gene matches: 9. This CDR3 is built from 15 residues. The CDR3 protein is CSCRLAGVPYNEQFF. Written as DNA, the CDR3 is TGCAGCTGTAGGCTAGCGGGGGTCCCCTACAATGAGCAGTTCTTC.

This clone came up once. This chain uses TRBV28 with TRBJ1-5; perhaps TRBD1 as D (6 bases). Trimming removed 5 bases at V and 2 bases at J, with 16 bases between. Germline V gene data show CDR1 as MDHEN and CDR2 as SYDVKM. This CDR3 is built from 16 residues. CDR3 bases: TGTGCCAGCAGTCCGGGGAGGGGGAGAGGCAATCAGCCCCAGCATTTT. This translates into CASSPGRGRGNQPQHF.

The V gene is TRBV9, the J gene TRBJ1-1; D gene unclear. Looked up from germline, CDR1 is SGDLS and CDR2 is YYNGEE. There are 14 residues in the CDR3. The germline V and J ends were trimmed by 0 bases and 6 bases, with 12 bases remaining between them. The CDR3 coding sequence is TGTGCCAGCAGCGTAGGTCCACAATCTGCTGAAGCTTTCTTT. Protein product: CASSVGPQSAEAFF. Supplemented by reference TRBV9 and TRBJ1-1, the full variable domain reads DSGVTQTPKHLITATGQRVTLRCSPRSGDLSVYWYQQSLDQGLQFLIQYYNGEERAKGNILERFSAQQFPDLHSELNLSSLELGDSALYFCASSVGPQSAEAFFGQGTRLTVV.

The chain joins TRBV5-1 to TRBJ2-2; tentative D call: TRBD1 (5 bases). With 0 bases removed from V and 1 base from J, the gap between germline ends came to 13 bases. The CDR3 extends over 17 amino acids. Per germline, CDR1 SGHRS and CDR2 YFSETQ. CDR3 nucleotide sequence: TGCGCCAGCAGCTTGGTCCTCGCAGGGCTGAACACCGGGGAGCTGTTTTTT. Its protein is CASSLVLAGLNTGELFF. Full variable domain (outside the CDR3, taken from reference TRBV5-1 and TRBJ2-2): KAGVTQTPRYLIKTRGQQVTLSCSPISGHRSVSWYQQTPGQGLQFLFEYFSETQRNKGNFPGRFSGRQFSNSRSEMNVSTLELGDSALYLCASSLVLAGLNTGELFFGEGSRLTVL.

This sequence joins TRBV28 and TRBJ2-5; D might be TRBD1 or TRBD2, each matching 5 bases. Germline CDR1 is MDHEN and CDR2 is SYDVKM. V was shortened by 7 bases and J by 0 bases, with 27 bases between the two germline ends. The CDR3 contains 19 residues. The CDR3 sequence is CASTLMGVRAGGHQETQYF. In DNA form, the CDR3 reads TGTGCCAGCACCCTTATGGGGGTGAGGGCAGGCGGCCACCAAGAGACCCAGTACTTC.

V and J are TRBV5-8 and TRBJ1-6; D might be TRBD1 (5 bases). From germline, CDR1 is SGHTS and CDR2 YDEGEE. The V end lost 4 bases, the J end lost 14 bases, and 16 bases lay between the germline ends. This CDR3 has 13 amino acids. The CDR3 region is CASSRGLREALHF. CDR3 coding DNA: TGTGCCAGCAGCCGGGGGTTGCGGGAGGCCCTCCACTTT. Full variable domain (missing parts from reference TRBV5-8 and TRBJ1-6): EAGVTQSPTHLIKTRGQQATLRCSPISGHTSVYWYQQALGLGLQFLLWYDEGEERNRGNFPPRFSGRQFPNYSSELNVNALELEDSALYLCASSRGLREALHFGNGTRLTVT.

The chain joins TRBV30 to TRBJ2-7; no firm D call. There are 11 residues in the CDR3. Trimming cost V 0 bases and J 6 bases, with 6 bases left between them. Germline CDR1 is GTSNPN and CDR2 is SVGIG (reference sequence). The chain's CDR3 is CAWSVISEQYF. In DNA form, the CDR3 reads TGTGCCTGGAGTGTAATTAGCGAGCAGTACTTC.

The chain employs TRBV19 and TRBJ2-7, with D possibly TRBD1 on 5 matching bases. Per the germline V gene, CDR1 is LNHDA and CDR2 is SQIVND (reference sequence). With 3 bases removed from V and 6 bases from J, the gap between germline ends came to 12 bases. This CDR3 is 13 amino acids long. CDR3 residues: CASSISRASEQYF. The CDR3, as DNA: TGTGCCAGTAGTATTAGCAGGGCGAGCGAGCAGTACTTC. Combining the CDR3 with reference TRBV19 and TRBJ2-7 gives the whole variable domain DGGITQSPKYLFRKEGQNVTLSCEQNLNHDAMYWYRQDPGQGLRLIYYSQIVNDFQKGDIAEGYSVSREKKESFPLTVTSAQKNPTAFYLCASSISRASEQYFGPGTRLTVT.

The chain has TRBV21-1 and TRBJ2-6; TRBD1 is the table's D call, not checked against the DNA. TRBV21-1 is a listed pseudogene. The CDR3 sequence is 18 residues long. The CDR3 DNA reads TGTGCCAGCGTGCAGCAAGGGACAGGTTTGTCTGGGGCCAACGTCCTGACTTTC. Amino acids: CASVQQGTGLSGANVLTF.

V gene TRBV29-1 combines with J gene TRBJ2-7, with D perhaps TRBD2 (6 bases). The CDR3 sequence is 13 residues long. V was cut by 7 bases and J by 0 bases, with 13 bases left in between. In germline, CDR1 is SQVTM, CDR2 ANQGSEA. CDR3 sequence reads: CSAGGADSYEQYF. The CDR3 bases are TGCAGCGCTGGAGGGGCGGACTCCTACGAGCAGTACTTC.

V usage is TRBV4-1 and J usage is TRBJ2-2, with unresolved D. This CDR3 spans 13 amino acids. CDR1 and CDR2 from the germline V gene are MGHRA and YSYEKL. The ends were cut back, 6 bases at V and 3 bases at J, with 8 bases in the middle. CDR3 sequence reads: CASSNSYTGELFF. CDR3 nucleotides: TGCGCCAGCAGTAATTCTTACACCGGGGAGCTGTTTTTT.

This clone was seen only once. V is TRBV28 and J is TRBJ1-6; TRBD1 aligns across 8 bases. This CDR3 is built from 15 residues. V lost 4 bases to trimming and J lost 12 bases; unmatched junction nucleotides: 11. The germline CDR1 and CDR2 sequences are MDHEN and SYDVKM. CDR3 nucleotide sequence: TGTGCCAGCAGTTCCCAACGACAGGGGTCTGGACCCCTCCACTTT. Amino acid sequence: CASSSQRQGSGPLHF. Combining the CDR3 with reference TRBV28 and TRBJ1-6 gives the whole variable domain DVKVTQSSRYLVKRTGEKVFLECVQDMDHENMFWYRQDPGLGLRLIYFSYDVKMKEKGDIPEGYSVSREKKERFSLILESASTNQTSMYLCASSSQRQGSGPLHFGNGTRLTVT.

V gene TRBV2 combines with J gene TRBJ2-3; 10 bases are shared with TRBD2. CDR3 length: 16 amino acids. Trimming at V came to 6 bases and at J to 4 bases, leaving 10 bases not matched to a gene. Germline CDR1 reads SNHLY; CDR2 reads FYNNEI. As DNA, the CDR3 is TGTGCCAGCAGGGGCCTAGCGGGGGTTACGGCAGATACGCAGTATTTT. Translating it yields CASRGLAGVTADTQYF.

The genes are TRBV5-1 and TRBJ1-2; D is uncertain. Looked up from germline, CDR1 is SGHRS and CDR2 is YFSETQ. This CDR3 contains 15 residues. Trimming pared 0 bases from V and 7 bases from J, leaving 16 bases between. CDR3 bases: TGCGCCAGCAGCTTGGAATCAGGTTTCGGACGTGGCTACACCTTC. It encodes CASSLESGFGRGYTF.

This chain links TRBV29-1 with TRBJ1-2; D possibly corresponds to TRBD1 (5 bases). Germline CDR1 and CDR2: SQVTM and ANQGSEA. This CDR3 is built from 11 residues. V was clipped by 5 bases and J by 5 bases, with 9 bases between them. CDR3 DNA sequence: TGCAGCGTTACCAGGGATTATGGCTACACCTTC. As protein: CSVTRDYGYTF.

This clone was detected only a few times. V is TRBV9 and J is TRBJ1-2, with D hard to call. This CDR3 is 15 amino acids long. Trimming cost V 0 bases and J 4 bases, with 13 bases left between them. In germline, CDR1 is SGDLS, CDR2 YYNGEE. The CDR3 DNA follows: TGTGCCAGCAGCGTAGATCGACATTCGTCCTATGGCTACACCTTC. Translation: CASSVDRHSSYGYTF.

This sequence joins TRBV9 and TRBJ2-6; 9 bases line up with TRBD2. V shed 4 bases, J shed 1 base, and the junction held 12 bases outside the gene matches. CDR1 SGDLS and CDR2 YYNGEE come from the germline V gene. This CDR3 is built from 19 residues. CDR3 in amino acids: CASSPREGAQESGANVLTF. The CDR3 region has the DNA TGTGCCAGCAGCCCGCGGGAGGGGGCTCAGGAGTCTGGGGCCAACGTCCTGACTTTC.

The gene calls are TRBV5-5 and TRBJ2-7, with D unclear. Germline CDR1 reads SGHKS; CDR2 reads YYEKEE (reference sequence). V lost 2 bases and J 3 bases, leaving 12 bases between the germline ends. The CDR3 is 14 amino acids. The CDR3 region is CASSFAVVNYEQYF. CDR3 coding DNA: TGTGCCAGCAGCTTTGCGGTCGTAAACTACGAGCAGTACTTC.